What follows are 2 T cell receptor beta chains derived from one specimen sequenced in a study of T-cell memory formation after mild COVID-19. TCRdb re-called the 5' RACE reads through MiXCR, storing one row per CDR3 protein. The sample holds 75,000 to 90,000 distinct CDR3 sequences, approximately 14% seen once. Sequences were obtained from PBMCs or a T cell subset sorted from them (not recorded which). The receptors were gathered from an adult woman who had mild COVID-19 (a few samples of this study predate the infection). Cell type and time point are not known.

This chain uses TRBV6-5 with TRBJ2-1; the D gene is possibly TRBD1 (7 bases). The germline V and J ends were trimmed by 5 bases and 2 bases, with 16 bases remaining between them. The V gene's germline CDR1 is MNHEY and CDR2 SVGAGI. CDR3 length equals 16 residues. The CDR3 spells CASSLTTGEAYNEQFF. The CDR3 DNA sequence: TGTGCCAGCAGTCTGACTACAGGGGAGGCCTACAATGAGCAGTTCTTC.

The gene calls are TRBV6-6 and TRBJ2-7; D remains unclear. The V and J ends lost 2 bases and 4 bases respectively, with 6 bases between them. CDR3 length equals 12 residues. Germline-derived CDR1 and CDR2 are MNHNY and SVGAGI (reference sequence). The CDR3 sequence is CASSYVGYEQYF. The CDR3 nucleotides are TGTGCCAGCAGTTACGTAGGGTACGAGCAGTACTTC.